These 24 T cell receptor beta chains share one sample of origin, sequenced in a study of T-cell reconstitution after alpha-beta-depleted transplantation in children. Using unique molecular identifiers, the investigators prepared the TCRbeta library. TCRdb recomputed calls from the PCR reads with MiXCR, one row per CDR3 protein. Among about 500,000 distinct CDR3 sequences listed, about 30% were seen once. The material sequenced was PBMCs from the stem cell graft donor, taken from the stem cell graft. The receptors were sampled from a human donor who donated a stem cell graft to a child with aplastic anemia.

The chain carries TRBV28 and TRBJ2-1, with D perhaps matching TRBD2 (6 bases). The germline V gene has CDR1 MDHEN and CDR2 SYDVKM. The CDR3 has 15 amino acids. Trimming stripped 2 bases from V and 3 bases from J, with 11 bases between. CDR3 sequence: CASSLTTSYYNEQFF. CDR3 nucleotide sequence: TGTGCCAGCAGTTTAACGACTAGTTACTACAATGAGCAGTTCTTC.

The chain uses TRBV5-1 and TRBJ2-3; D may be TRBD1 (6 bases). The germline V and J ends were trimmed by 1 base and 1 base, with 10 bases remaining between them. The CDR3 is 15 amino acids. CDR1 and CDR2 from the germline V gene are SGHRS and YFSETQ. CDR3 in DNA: TGCGCCAGCAGCTTGACAGGGCTAGGCACAGATACGCAGTATTTT. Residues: CASSLTGLGTDTQYF.

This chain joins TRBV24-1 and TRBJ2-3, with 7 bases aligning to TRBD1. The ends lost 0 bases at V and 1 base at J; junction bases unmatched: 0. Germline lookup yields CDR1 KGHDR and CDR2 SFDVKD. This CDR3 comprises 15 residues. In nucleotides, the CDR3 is TGTGCCACCAGTGATTTGGGACAGGGCACAGATACGCAGTATTTT. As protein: CATSDLGQGTDTQYF.

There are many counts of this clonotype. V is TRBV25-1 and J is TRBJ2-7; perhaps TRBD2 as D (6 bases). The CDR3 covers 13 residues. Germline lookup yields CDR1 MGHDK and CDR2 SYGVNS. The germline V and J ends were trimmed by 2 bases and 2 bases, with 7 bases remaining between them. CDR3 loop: CASSEGGAYEQYF. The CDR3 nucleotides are TGTGCCAGCAGTGAAGGCGGGGCCTACGAGCAGTACTTC.

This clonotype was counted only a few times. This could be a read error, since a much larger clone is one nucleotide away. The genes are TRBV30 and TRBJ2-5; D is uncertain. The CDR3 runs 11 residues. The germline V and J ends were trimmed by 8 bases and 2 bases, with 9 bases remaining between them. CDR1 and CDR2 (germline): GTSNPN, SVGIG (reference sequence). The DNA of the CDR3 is TGTGCCACCAGCTTACAAGAGACCCAGTACTTC. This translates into CATSLQETQYF.

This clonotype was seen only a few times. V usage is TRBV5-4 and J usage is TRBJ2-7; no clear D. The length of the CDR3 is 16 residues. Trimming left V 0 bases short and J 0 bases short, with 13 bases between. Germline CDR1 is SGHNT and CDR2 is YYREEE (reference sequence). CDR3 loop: CASSLAAQTSSYEQYF. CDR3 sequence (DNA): TGTGCCAGCAGCTTGGCCGCGCAGACGAGCTCCTACGAGCAGTACTTC.

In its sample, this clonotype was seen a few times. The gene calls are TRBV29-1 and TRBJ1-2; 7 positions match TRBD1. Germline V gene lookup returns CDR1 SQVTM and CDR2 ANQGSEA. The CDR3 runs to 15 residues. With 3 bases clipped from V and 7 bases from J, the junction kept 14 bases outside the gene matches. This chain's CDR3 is CSVEGEFKGAIGYTF. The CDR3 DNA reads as TGCAGCGTTGAGGGAGAATTTAAGGGGGCAATTGGCTACACCTTC.

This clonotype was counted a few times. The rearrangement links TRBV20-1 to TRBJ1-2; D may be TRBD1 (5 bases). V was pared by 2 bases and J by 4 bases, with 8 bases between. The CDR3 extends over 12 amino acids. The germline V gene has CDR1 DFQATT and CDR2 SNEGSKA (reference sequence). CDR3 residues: CSARQGSYGYTF. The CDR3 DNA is TGCAGTGCTAGACAGGGATCCTATGGCTACACCTTC.

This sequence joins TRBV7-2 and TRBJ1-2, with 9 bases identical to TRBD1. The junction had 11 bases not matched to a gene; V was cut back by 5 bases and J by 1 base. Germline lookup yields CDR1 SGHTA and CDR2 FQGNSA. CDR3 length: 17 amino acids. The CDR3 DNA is TGTGCCAGCAGCCCCCTGGACAGGGGATTTGTTAACTATGGCTACACCTTC. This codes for CASSPLDRGFVNYGYTF. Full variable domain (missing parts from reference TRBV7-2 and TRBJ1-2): GAGVSQSPSNKVTEKGKDVELRCDPISGHTALYWYRQSLGQGLEFLIYFQGNSAPDKSGLPSDRFSAERTGGSVSTLTIQRTQQEDSAVYLCASSPLDRGFVNYGYTFGSGTRLTVV.

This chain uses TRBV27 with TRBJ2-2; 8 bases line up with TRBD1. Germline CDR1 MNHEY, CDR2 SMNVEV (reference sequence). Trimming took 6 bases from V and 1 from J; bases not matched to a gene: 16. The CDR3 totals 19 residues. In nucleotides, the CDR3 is TGTGCCAGCAGGCCAGGTGGGCAGGGGGCTATTGGGAACACCGGGGAGCTGTTTTTT. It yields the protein CASRPGGQGAIGNTGELFF.

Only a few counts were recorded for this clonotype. This chain's CDR3 is CASSANRAPNEKLFF. The CDR3 DNA is TGTGCCAGCAGCGCAAACAGGGCTCCTAATGAAAAACTGTTTTTT. V gene TRBV12-3 or TRBV12-4 combines with J gene TRBJ1-4, with a tentative D call TRBD1 (6 bases). V was clipped by 6 bases and J by 3 bases, with 14 bases between them. The CDR3 has 15 residues.

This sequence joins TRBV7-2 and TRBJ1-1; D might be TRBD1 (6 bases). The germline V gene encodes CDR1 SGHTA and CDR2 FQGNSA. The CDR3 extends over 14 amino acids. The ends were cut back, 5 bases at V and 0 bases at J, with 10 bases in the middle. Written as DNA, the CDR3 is TGTGCCAGCAGCCCAGGGGTAGTGAACACTGAAGCTTTCTTT. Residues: CASSPGVVNTEAFF.

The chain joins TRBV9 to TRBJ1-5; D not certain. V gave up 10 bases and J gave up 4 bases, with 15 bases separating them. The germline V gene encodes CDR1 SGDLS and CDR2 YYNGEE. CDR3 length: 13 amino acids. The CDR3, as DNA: TGTGCCTCCGGAGACGGGGATAATCAGCCCCAGCATTTT. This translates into CASGDGDNQPQHF.

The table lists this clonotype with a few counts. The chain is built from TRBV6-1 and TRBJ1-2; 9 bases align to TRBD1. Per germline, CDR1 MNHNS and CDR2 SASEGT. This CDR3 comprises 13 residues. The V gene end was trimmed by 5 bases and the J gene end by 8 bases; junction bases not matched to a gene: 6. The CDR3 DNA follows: TGTGCCAGCAGTCGGGACAGGGTGAGAGGCTACACCTTC. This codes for CASSRDRVRGYTF.

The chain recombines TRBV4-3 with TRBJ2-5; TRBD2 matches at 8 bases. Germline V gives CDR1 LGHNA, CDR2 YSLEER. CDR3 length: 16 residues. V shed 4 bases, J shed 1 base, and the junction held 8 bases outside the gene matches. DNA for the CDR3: TGCGCCAGCAGCCCGGGGGGGAGAGTAGCCCAAGAGACCCAGTACTTC. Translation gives CASSPGGRVAQETQYF.

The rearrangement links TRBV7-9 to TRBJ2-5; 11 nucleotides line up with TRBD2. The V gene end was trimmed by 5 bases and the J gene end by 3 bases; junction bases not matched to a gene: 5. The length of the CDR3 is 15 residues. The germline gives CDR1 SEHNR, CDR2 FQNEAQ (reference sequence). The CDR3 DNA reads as TGTGCCAGCAGCGATGGGGGACTAGCGGAAGAGACCCAGTACTTC. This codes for CASSDGGLAEETQYF.

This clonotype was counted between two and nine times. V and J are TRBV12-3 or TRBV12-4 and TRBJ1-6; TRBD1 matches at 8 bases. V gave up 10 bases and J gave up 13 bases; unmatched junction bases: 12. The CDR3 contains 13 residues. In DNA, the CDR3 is TGTGCCACCATGACCGACAGGGGTTCGCCCCTCCACTTT. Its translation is CATMTDRGSPLHF.

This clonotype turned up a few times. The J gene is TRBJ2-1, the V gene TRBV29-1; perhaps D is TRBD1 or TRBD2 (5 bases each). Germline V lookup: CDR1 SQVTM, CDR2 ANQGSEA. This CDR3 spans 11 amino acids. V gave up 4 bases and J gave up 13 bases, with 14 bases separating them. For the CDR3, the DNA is TGCAGCGTTGTTTGGGGGAGCCGTCAGTTCTTC. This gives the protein CSVVWGSRQFF.

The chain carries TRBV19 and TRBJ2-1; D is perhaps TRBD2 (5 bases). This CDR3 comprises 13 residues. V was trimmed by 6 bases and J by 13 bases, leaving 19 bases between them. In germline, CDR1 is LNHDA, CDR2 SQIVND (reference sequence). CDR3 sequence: CASSTPGKDFQFF. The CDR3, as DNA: TGTGCCAGTAGCACACCGGGGAAAGATTTTCAGTTCTTC.

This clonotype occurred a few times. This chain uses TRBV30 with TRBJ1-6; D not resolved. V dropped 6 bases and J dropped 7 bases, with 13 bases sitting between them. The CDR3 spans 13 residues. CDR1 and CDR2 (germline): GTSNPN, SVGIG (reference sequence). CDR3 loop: CACSLGKNSPLHF. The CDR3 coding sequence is TGTGCCTGTAGTTTGGGAAAGAATTCACCCCTCCACTTT.

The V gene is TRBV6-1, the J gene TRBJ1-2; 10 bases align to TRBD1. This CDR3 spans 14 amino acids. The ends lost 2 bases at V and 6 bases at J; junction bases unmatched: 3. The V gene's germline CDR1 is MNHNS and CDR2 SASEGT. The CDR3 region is CASSERGTGDGYTF. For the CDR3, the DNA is TGTGCCAGCAGTGAAAGAGGGACAGGGGATGGCTACACCTTC.

CDR3 sequence reads: CASSVTGQEATNEKLFF. Written as DNA, the CDR3 is TGTGCCAGCAGCGTTACCGGACAGGAGGCAACTAATGAAAAACTGTTTTTT. The rearrangement links TRBV21-1 to TRBJ1-4; the table's D call, TRBD1, has no DNA check behind it. TRBV21-1 is labeled a pseudogene. The CDR3 sequence is 17 residues long.

CDR3 nucleotide sequence: TGCGCCAGCAGCTCCACCTTCACAATAGCGGGGTCCACAGATACGCAGTATTTT. Translating it yields CASSSTFTIAGSTDTQYF. This rearrangement joins TRBV5-1 to TRBJ2-3, with 8 positions matching TRBD2. The germline V gene encodes CDR1 SGHRS and CDR2 YFSETQ. The CDR3 is 18 amino acids. The J segment lost 2 bases and the V segment lost 3 bases, leaving 14 bases of the junction unmatched.

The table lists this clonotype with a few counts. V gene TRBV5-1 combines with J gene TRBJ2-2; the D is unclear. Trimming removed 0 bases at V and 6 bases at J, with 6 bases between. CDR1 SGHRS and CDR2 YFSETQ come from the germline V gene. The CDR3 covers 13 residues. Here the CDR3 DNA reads TGCGCCAGCAGCTTGGTAGCACCCGGGGAGCTGTTTTTT. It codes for CASSLVAPGELFF.